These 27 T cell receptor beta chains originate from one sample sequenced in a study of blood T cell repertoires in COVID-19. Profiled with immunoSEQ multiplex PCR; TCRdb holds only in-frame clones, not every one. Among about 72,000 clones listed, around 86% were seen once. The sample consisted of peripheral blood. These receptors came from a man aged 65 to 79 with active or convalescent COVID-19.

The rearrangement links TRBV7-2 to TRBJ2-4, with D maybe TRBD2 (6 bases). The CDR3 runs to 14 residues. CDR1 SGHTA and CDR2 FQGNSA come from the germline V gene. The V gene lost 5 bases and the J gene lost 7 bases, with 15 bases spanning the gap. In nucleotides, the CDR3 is TGTGCCAGCAGCCCCGGGGGTGTGCGGAACATTCAGTACTTC. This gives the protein CASSPGGVRNIQYF.

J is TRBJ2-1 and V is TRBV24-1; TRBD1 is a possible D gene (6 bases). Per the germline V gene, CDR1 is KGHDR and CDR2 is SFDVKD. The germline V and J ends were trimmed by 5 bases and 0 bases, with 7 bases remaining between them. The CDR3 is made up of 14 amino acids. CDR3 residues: CATSGQASYNEQFF. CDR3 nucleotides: TGTGCCACCAGTGGACAGGCCTCCTACAATGAGCAGTTCTTC.

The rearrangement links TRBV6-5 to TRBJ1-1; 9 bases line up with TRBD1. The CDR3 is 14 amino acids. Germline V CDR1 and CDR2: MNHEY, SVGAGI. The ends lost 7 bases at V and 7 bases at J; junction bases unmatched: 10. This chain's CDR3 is CASTPTTGGFEAFF. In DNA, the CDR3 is TGTGCCAGCACCCCGACGACAGGGGGTTTTGAAGCTTTCTTT.

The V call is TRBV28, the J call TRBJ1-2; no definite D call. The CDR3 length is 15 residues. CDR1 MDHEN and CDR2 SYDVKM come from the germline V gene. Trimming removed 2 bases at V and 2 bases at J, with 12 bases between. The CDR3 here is CASSLRRRSNYGYTF. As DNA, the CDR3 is TGTGCCAGCAGTTTACGCAGACGGAGCAACTATGGCTACACCTTC.

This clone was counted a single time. The DNA of the CDR3 is TGTGCCAGCAGCCAGGGGACTAGCGGATCCTACGAGCAGTACTTC. Translation gives CASSQGTSGSYEQYF. This chain links TRBV11-2 with TRBJ2-7, with TRBD2 matching 11 bases. CDR1 and CDR2 from the germline V gene are SGHAT and FQNNGV. With V trimmed by 5 bases and J by 1 base, 4 bases remained unmatched. CDR3 length: 15 residues.

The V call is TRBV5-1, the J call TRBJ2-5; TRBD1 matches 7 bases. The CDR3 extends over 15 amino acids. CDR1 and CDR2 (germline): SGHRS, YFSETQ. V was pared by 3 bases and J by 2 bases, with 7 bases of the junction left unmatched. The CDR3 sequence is CASSSGTAIQETQYF. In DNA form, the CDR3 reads TGCGCCAGCAGCTCCGGGACAGCTATACAAGAGACCCAGTACTTC.

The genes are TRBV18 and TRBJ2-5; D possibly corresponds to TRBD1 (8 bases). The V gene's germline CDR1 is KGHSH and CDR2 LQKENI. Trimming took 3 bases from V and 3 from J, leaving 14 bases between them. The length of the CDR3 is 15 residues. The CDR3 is CASSPRTGREETQYF. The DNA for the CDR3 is TGTGCCAGCTCACCTCGGACAGGGAGGGAAGAGACCCAGTACTTC.

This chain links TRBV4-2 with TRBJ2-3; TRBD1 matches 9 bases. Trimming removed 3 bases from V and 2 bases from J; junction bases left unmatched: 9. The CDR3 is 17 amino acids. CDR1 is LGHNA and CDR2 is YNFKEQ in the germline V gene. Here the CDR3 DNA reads TGTGCCAGCAGCCAGACAGGGACAGGGCGAATCACAGATACGCAGTATTTT. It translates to CASSQTGTGRITDTQYF.

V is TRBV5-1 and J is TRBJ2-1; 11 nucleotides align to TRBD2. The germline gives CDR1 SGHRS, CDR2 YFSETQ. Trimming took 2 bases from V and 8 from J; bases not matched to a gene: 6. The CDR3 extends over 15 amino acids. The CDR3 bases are TGCGCCAGCAGCTTTTCTAGCGGGAGGAATGATGAGCAGTTCTTC. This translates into CASSFSSGRNDEQFF.

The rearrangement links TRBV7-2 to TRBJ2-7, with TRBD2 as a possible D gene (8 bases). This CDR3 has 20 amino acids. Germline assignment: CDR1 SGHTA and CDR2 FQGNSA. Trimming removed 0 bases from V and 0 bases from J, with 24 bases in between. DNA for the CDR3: TGTGCCAGCAGCTTAGCCCGACAGGGCATAGCGGGAAGGATCTCCTACGAGCAGTACTTC. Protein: CASSLARQGIAGRISYEQYF.

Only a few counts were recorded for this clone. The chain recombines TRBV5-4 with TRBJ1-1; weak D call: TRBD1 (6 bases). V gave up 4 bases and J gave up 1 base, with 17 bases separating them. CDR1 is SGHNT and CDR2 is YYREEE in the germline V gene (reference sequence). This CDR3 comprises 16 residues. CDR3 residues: CASSRGQRGWNTEAFF. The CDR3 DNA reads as TGTGCCAGCAGCCGCGGACAGCGGGGGTGGAACACTGAAGCTTTCTTT.

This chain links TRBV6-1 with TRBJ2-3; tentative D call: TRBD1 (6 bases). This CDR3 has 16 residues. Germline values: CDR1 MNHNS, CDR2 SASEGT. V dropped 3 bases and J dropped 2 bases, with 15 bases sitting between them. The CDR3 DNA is TGTGCCAGCAGTGATTCCCAGGGGATCCCCACAGATACGCAGTATTTT. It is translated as CASSDSQGIPTDTQYF.

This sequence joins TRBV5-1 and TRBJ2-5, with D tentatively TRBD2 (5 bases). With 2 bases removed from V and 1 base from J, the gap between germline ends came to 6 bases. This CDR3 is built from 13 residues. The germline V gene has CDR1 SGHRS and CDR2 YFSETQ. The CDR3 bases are TGCGCCAGCAGCTTACGGGGCCAAGAGACCCAGTACTTC. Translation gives CASSLRGQETQYF.

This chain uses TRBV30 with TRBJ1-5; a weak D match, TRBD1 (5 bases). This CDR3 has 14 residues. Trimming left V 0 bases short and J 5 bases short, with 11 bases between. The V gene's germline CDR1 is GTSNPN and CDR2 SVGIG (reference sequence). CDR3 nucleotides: TGTGCCTGGAGTGTGGGAGGGGTTTATCAGCCCCAGCATTTT. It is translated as CAWSVGGVYQPQHF.

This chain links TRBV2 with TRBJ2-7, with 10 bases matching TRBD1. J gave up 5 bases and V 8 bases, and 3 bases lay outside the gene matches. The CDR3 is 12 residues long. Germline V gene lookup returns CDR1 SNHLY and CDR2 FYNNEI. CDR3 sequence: CASEGQGNEQYF. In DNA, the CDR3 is TGTGCCAGCGAGGGACAGGGGAACGAGCAGTACTTC.

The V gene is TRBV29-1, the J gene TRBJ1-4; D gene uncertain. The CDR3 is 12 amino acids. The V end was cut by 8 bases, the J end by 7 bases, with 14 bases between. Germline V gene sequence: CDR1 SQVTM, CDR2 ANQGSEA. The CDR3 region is CSLPRVGEKLFF. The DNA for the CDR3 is TGCAGCCTCCCGAGAGTTGGTGAAAAACTGTTTTTT.

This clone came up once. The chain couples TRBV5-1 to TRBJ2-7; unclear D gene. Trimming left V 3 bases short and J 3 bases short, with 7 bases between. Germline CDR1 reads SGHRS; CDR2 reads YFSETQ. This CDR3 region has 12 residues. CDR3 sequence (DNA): TGCGCCAGCAGCTACGCGAGCTACGAGCAGTACTTC. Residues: CASSYASYEQYF.

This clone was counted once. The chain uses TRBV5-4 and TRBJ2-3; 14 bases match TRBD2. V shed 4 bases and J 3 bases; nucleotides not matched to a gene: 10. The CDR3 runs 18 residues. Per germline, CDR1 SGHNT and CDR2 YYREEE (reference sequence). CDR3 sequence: CASSQGLAGGAYTDTQYF. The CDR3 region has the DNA TGTGCCAGCAGCCAAGGACTAGCGGGAGGAGCATATACAGATACGCAGTATTTT.

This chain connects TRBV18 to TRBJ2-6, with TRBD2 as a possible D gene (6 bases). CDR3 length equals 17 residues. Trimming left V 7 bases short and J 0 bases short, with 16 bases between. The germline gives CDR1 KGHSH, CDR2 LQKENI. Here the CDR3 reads CASCRAGSYSGANVLTF. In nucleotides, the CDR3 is TGTGCCAGCTGCCGAGCGGGCTCCTACTCTGGGGCCAACGTCCTGACTTTC.

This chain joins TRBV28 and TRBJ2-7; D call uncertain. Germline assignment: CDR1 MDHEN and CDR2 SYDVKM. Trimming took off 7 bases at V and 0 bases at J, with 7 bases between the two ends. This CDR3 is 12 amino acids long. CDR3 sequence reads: CASTRSSYEQYF. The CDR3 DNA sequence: TGTGCCAGCACAAGGAGCTCCTACGAGCAGTACTTC.

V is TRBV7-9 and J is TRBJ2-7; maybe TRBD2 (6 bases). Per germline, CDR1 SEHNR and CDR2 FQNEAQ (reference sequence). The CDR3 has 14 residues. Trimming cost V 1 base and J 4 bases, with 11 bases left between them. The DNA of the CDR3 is TGTGCCAGCAGCTTAGGGAGGGGCCAGTACGAGCAGTACTTC. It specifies CASSLGRGQYEQYF.

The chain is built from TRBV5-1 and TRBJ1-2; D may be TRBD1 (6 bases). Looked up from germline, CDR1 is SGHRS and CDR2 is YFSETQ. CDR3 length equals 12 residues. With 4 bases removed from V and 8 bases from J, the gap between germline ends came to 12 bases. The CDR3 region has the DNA TGCGCCAGCAGCCCACAGGGAGACGGCTACACCTTC. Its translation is CASSPQGDGYTF.

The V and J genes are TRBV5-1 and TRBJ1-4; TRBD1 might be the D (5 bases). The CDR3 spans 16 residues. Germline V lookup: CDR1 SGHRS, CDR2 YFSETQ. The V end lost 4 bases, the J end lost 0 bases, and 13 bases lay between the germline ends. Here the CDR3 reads CASSRGTSATNEKLFF. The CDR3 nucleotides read TGCGCCAGCAGCCGCGGGACCTCCGCAACTAATGAAAAACTGTTTTTT. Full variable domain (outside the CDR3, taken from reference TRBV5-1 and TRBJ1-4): KAGVTQTPRYLIKTRGQQVTLSCSPISGHRSVSWYQQTPGQGLQFLFEYFSETQRNKGNFPGRFSGRQFSNSRSEMNVSTLELGDSALYLCASSRGTSATNEKLFFGSGTQLSVL.

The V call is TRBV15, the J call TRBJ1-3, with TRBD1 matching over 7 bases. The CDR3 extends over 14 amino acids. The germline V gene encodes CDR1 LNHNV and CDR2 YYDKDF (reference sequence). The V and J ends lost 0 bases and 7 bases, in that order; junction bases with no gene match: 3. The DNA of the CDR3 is TGTGCCACCAGCAGAGATAGGGGGCTGAACACCATATATTTT. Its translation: CATSRDRGLNTIYF.

CDR3 DNA: TGCGCCAGCAGCCAAGCAACAGGGGGCAATGAGCAGTTCTTC. It is translated as CASSQATGGNEQFF. The chain has TRBV4-3 and TRBJ2-1, with 8 nucleotides matching TRBD1. J lost 6 bases, V lost 1 base, and 2 bases had no gene match. From germline, CDR1 is LGHNA and CDR2 YSLEER. The CDR3 covers 14 residues.

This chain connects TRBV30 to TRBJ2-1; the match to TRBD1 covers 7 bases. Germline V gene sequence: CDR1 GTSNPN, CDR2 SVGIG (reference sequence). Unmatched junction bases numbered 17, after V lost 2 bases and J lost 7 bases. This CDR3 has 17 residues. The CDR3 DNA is TGTGCCTGGAGTATTCTAAGGGGGCGAAAGGGTAAGAATGAGCAGTTCTTC. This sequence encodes CAWSILRGRKGKNEQFF.

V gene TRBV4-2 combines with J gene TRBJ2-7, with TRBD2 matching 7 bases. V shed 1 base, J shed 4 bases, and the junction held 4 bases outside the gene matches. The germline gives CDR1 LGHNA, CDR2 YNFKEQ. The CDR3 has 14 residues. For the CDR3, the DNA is TGTGCCAGCAGCCAAGGAAGCGGGACTTACGAGCAGTACTTC. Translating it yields CASSQGSGTYEQYF.